This T cell receptor (beta chain) appears in the sequencing data of a study of blood T cell repertoires in COVID-19. The wider study: In each case, the material was cDNA or gDNA derived from T cells, B-cell-depleted T cells, or PBMCs.

CDR3 length: 13 residues. Germline CDR1 is MNHNY and CDR2 is SVGAGI (reference sequence). V shed 3 bases and J shed 4 bases, with 10 bases lying between them. This clone was seen only once. Clones were sequenced by immunoSEQ multiplex PCR, and TCRdb holds only the in-frame ones, with some missing. The sample includes almost 30,000 clones, 65% to 70% of them seen just once. V usage is TRBV6-6 and J usage is TRBJ2-7, with a possible D match to TRBD1 (6 bases). This clonotype originated in a human donor in a cohort sampled during active COVID-19. What was sequenced was peripheral blood. CDR3 DNA sequence: TGTGCCAGCAGTTATACAGGGCTATACGAGCAGTACTTC. The encoded protein is CASSYTGLYEQYF.